A single sample gave rise to the 10 T cell receptor beta chains below, sequenced in a study of blood T cell repertoires in COVID-19. Produced via immunoSEQ multiplex PCR; TCRdb's table is partial and in-frame only. The repertoire includes more than 300,000 clones, over 80% of them detected once, and less than 6% sits in the top ten. Sequenced sample: PBMCs or T cells enriched from blood (not recorded which). The receptors shown here come from a woman in her forties or fifties who had recovered from COVID-19.

The chain combines TRBV30 with TRBJ1-6; D is undetermined. The CDR3 has 14 amino acids. Germline V gene lookup returns CDR1 GTSNPN and CDR2 SVGIG (reference sequence). Trimming took 0 bases from V and 6 from J, leaving 9 bases between them. The DNA of the CDR3 is TGTGCCTGGAGTGTGAAGCCGCCTAATTCACCCCTCCACTTT. Protein product: CAWSVKPPNSPLHF.

Only a few counts were recorded for this clone. V usage is TRBV9 and J usage is TRBJ1-2; 9 bases align to TRBD1. V was pared by 4 bases and J by 8 bases, with 6 bases of the junction left unmatched. Germline loops: CDR1 SGDLS, CDR2 YYNGEE. The CDR3 runs 13 residues. The CDR3 sequence: CASSPTGGDGYTF. The CDR3 DNA reads TGTGCCAGCAGCCCGACAGGGGGTGACGGCTACACCTTC.

The chain couples TRBV30 to TRBJ1-1, with unresolved D. The CDR3 extends over 14 amino acids. Trimming took 0 bases from V and 1 from J, leaving 9 bases between them. Germline V gene sequence: CDR1 GTSNPN, CDR2 SVGIG (reference sequence). This CDR3 reads CAWSVSIRNTEAFF. DNA of the CDR3: TGTGCCTGGAGTGTTTCAATCAGGAACACTGAAGCTTTCTTT. Combining the CDR3 with reference TRBV30 and TRBJ1-1 gives the whole variable domain SQTIHQWPATLVQPVGSPLSLECTVEGTSNPNLYWYRQAAGRGLQLLFYSVGIGQISSEVPQNLSASRPQDRQFILSSKKLLLSDSGFYLCAWSVSIRNTEAFFGQGTRLTVV.

This clone was observed a few times. This rearrangement joins TRBV30 to TRBJ1-3; D is perhaps TRBD1 (6 bases). The CDR3 totals 13 residues. The V end was cut by 7 bases, the J end by 0 bases, with 10 bases between. Germline assignment: CDR1 GTSNPN and CDR2 SVGIG (reference sequence). The CDR3 bases are TGTGCCTTACAGGGCCTCTCTGGAAACACCATATATTTT. This codes for CALQGLSGNTIYF.

This clone showed up just a few times. CDR3 loop: CASSQVTGRAFF. As DNA, the CDR3 is TGTGCCAGCAGCCAAGTAACAGGGAGAGCTTTCTTT. V and J are TRBV14 and TRBJ1-1, with TRBD1 as a possible D gene (6 bases). Per germline, CDR1 SGHDN and CDR2 FVKESK. The CDR3 loop spans 12 amino acids. The germline V and J ends were trimmed by 1 base and 10 bases, with 10 bases remaining between them.

This clone was observed a few times. The rearrangement links TRBV7-8 to TRBJ2-7; 9 nucleotides match TRBD1. The CDR3 is made up of 17 amino acids. The V segment lost 0 bases and the J segment 2 bases; nucleotides outside the gene matches: 8. The germline V gene has CDR1 SGHVS and CDR2 FQNEAQ. The DNA for the CDR3 is TGTGCCAGCAGCTTAGCGGGGACAGGGCCTTTTGCCTACGAGCAGTACTTC. Its translation: CASSLAGTGPFAYEQYF.

The CDR3: CASSLRLRTGVYQPQHF. The CDR3 nucleotides read TGTGCCAGCAGCTTAAGGTTGCGGACAGGGGTTTATCAGCCCCAGCATTTT. This chain uses TRBV7-8 with TRBJ1-5, with 9 bases aligning to TRBD1. This CDR3 has 17 amino acids. Germline trimming cut 2 bases from V and 5 bases from J; bases unmatched to any gene: 10. Germline values: CDR1 SGHVS, CDR2 FQNEAQ.

CDR3 loop: CASRYRPLAGEPYNEQFF. DNA for the CDR3: TGTGCCAGCAGATACAGACCCCTAGCGGGCGAGCCCTACAATGAGCAGTTCTTC. V gene TRBV28 combines with J gene TRBJ2-1; 8 positions agree with TRBD2. V shed 6 bases and J 2 bases; nucleotides not matched to a gene: 15. Germline V lookup: CDR1 MDHEN, CDR2 SYDVKM. The CDR3 loop spans 18 amino acids.

The chain links TRBV30 to TRBJ1-1, with 8 bases that match TRBD1. The V segment lost 2 bases and the J segment 9 bases; nucleotides outside the gene matches: 5. The CDR3 is 12 amino acids. CDR1 is GTSNPN and CDR2 is SVGIG in the germline V gene (reference sequence). CDR3 protein: CAWSIRTGKAFF. CDR3 nucleotide sequence: TGTGCCTGGAGTATCCGGACAGGGAAAGCTTTCTTT.

Here the CDR3 reads CASSDHIGQGSTDTQYF. In DNA, the CDR3 is TGTGCCAGCAGTGACCATATAGGACAGGGAAGCACAGATACGCAGTATTTT. The chain has TRBV6-4 and TRBJ2-3; TRBD1 matches 8 bases. CDR1 is MRHNA and CDR2 is SNTAGT in the germline V gene. V trimming: 2 bases; J trimming: 0 bases; junction bases outside the gene matches: 7. The CDR3 length is 17 residues.